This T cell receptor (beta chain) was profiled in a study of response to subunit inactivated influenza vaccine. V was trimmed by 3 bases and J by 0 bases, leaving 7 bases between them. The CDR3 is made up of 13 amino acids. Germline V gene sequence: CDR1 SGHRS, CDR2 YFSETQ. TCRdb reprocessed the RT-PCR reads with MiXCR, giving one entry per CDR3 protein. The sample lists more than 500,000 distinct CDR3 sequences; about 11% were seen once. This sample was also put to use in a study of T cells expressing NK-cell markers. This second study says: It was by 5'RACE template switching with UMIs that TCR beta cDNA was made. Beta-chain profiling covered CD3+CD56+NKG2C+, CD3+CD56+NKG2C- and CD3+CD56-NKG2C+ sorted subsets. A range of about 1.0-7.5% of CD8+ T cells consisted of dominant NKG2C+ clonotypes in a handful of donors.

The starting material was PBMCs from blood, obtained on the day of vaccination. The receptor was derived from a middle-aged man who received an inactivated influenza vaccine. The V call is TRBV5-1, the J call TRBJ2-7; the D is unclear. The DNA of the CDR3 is TGCGCCAGCAGCTCTACAAACTCCTACGAGCAGTACTTC. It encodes CASSSTNSYEQYF.